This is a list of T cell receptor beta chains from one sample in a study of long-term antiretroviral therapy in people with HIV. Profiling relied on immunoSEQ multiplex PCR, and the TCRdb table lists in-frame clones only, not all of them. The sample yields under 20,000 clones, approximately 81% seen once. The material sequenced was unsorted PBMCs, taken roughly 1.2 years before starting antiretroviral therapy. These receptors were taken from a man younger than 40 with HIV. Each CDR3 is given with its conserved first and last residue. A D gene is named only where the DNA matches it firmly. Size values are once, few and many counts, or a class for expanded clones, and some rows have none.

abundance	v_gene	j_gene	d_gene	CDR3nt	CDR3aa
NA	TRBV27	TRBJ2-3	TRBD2	TGTGCCAGCAGGTATACTAGCGGGAGGGCCGGGGGCCCAGATACGCAGTATTTT	CASRYTSGRAGGPDTQYF
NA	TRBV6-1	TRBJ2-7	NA	TGTGCCAGCAGTGTTCCGGCCAACGAGCAGTACTTC	CASSVPANEQYF
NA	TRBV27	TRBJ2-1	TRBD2	TGTGCCAGCAGTAGCGGGACGGGCGGGCGGAATGAGCAGTTCTTC	CASSSGTGGRNEQFF
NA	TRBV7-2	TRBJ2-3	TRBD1	TGTGCCAGCAGCCTTCAGGGGGTGAACACAGATACGCAGTATTTT	CASSLQGVNTDTQYF
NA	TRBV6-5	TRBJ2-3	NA	TGTGCCAGCAGCCTACAACGTCCTGAGCTGGATACGCAGTATTTT	CASSLQRPELDTQYF
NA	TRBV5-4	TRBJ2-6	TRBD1	TGTGCCAGCAGCTCTATAACAGGGGGTGCAGGGGCCAACGTCCTGACTTTC	CASSSITGGAGANVLTF
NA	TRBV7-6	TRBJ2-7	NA	TGTGCCAGCAGCTCGGCCTCAGGAGTAGGGTCATACGAGCAGTACTTC	CASSSASGVGSYEQYF
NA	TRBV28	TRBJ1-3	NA	TGTGCCAGCAGTTTATTCACAGATTCTGGAAACACCATATATTTT	CASSLFTDSGNTIYF
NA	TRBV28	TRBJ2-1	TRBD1	TGTGCCAGCAGTTCCTTCCGGGACAGGGCGTCTAATGAGCAGTTCTTC	CASSSFRDRASNEQFF
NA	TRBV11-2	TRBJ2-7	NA	TGTGCCAGCAGCTTAGGCCAACTAGTCTACGAGCAGTACTTC	CASSLGQLVYEQYF
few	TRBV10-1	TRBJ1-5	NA	TGCGCCAGCAGTGAGTCTTTTAGTCAGCCCCAGCATTTT	CASSESFSQPQHF
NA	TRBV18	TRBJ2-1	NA	TGTGCCAGCTCACCAAGCCACAATGAGCAGTTCTTC	CASSPSHNEQFF
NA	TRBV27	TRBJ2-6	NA	TGTGCCAGCAGTTTAGTAGGGGTCTTTACCTCTGGGGCCAACGTCCTGACTTTC	CASSLVGVFTSGANVLTF
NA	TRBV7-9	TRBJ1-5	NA	TGTGCCAGCAGCTTAATCACCCAGCCCCAGCATTTT	CASSLITQPQHF
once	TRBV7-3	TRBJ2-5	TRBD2	TGTGCCAGCAGTCCCCAAGGAGGGGACTGGGGGGGGACCCAGTACTTC	CASSPQGGDWGGTQYF
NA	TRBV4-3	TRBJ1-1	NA	TGCGCCAGCAGCCAAGAGAGGAACACTGAAGCTTTCTTT	CASSQERNTEAFF
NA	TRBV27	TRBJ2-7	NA	TGTGCCAGCAGTTTATTAGAGGGGGAGCAGTACTTC	CASSLLEGEQYF
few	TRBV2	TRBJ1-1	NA	TGTGCCAGCAACATGGAAACCGGCACTGAAGCTTTCTTT	CASNMETGTEAFF
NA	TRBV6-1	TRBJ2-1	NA	TGTGCCAGCAGTGAAGCGTACAGGGTAAGGAATGAGCAGTTCTTC	CASSEAYRVRNEQFF
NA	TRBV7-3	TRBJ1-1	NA	TGTGCCAGCAGCTTAACCGGGGGTGGTGAAGCTTTCTTT	CASSLTGGGEAFF
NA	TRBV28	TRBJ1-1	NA	TGTGCCAGCGGGCCCCCGGGCCCTGAAGCTTTCTTT	CASGPPGPEAFF
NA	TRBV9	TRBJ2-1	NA	TGTGCCAGCAGCACCACTAGCTGGTCGGCTTACAATGAGCAGTTCTTC	CASSTTSWSAYNEQFF
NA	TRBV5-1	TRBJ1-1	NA	TGCGCCAGCAGCTTTGCCGGGAGCACTGAAGCTTTCTTT	CASSFAGSTEAFF
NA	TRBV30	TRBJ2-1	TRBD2	TGTGCCTGGAGTGTTTCCGGCGGGAGCTCCTACAATGAGCAGTTCTTC	CAWSVSGGSSYNEQFF
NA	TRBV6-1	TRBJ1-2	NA	TGTGCCAGCAAGGTCAACGTTGATATCTCCACGGGCTACACCTTC	CASKVNVDISTGYTF
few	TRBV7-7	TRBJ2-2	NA	TGTGCCAGCAGCCTGGGGACGAACACCGGGGAGCTGTTTTTT	CASSLGTNTGELFF
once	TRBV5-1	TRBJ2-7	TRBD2	TGCGCCAGCAGCTTGGGCCGGACAAGGGACTACCATGTCTCGGAGCAGTACTTC	CASSLGRTRDYHVSEQYF
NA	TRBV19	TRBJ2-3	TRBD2	TGTGCCAGTAGTAGGACCGGGACTAGCAGCTTATTTACCTCACGGAATACGCAGTATTTT	CASSRTGTSSLFTSRNTQYF
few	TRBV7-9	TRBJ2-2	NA	TGTGCCAGCAGCACCGAAACAGATTCTCCGAACACCGGGGAGCTGTTTTTT	CASSTETDSPNTGELFF
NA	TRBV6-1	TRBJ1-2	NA	TGTGCCAGCAGTGATCCGTTTGGCTACACCTTC	CASSDPFGYTF